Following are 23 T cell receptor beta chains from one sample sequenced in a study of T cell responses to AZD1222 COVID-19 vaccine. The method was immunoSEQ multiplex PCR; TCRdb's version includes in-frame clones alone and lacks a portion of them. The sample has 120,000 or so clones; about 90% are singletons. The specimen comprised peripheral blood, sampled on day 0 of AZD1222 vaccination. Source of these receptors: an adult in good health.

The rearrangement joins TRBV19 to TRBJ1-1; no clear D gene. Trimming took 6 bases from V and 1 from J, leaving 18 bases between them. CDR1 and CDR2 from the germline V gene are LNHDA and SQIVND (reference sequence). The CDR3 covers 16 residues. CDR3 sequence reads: CASSLRQVLGNTEAFF. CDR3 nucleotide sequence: TGTGCCAGTAGCTTAAGGCAGGTCCTGGGGAACACTGAAGCTTTCTTT.

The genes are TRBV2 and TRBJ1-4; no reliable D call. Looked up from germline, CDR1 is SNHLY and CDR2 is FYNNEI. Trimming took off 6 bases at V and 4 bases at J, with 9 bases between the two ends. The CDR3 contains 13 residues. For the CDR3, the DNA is TGTGCCAGCAGGGAATCCCTTAATGAAAAACTGTTTTTT. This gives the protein CASRESLNEKLFF.

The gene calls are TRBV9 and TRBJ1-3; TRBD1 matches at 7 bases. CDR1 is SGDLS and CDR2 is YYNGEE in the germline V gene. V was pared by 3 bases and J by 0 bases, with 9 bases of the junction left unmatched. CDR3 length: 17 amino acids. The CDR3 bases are TGTGCCAGCAGCGGTCGACCCAGGGACAGCTCTGGAAACACCATATATTTT. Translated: CASSGRPRDSSGNTIYF.

The CDR3 here is CASSKSPSPLHF. CDR3 in DNA: TGTGCCAGCAGCAAATCTCCTTCACCCCTCCACTTT. J is TRBJ1-6 and V is TRBV21-1. TRBV21-1 is shown as a pseudogene. This CDR3 spans 12 amino acids.

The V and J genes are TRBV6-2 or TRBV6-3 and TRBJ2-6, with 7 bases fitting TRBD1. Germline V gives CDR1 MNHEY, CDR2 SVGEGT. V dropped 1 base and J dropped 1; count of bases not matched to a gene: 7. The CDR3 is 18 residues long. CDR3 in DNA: TGTGCCAGCAGTTACTACGGGACAGCAACTTCTGGGGCCAACGTCCTGACTTTC. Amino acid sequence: CASSYYGTATSGANVLTF.

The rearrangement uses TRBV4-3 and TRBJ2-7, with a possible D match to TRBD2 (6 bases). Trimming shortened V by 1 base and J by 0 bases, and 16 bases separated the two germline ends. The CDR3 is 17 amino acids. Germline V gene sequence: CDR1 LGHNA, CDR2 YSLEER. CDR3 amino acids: CASSQGFSGSSSYEQYF. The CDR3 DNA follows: TGCGCCAGCAGCCAAGGGTTCAGCGGGTCCAGCTCCTACGAGCAGTACTTC.

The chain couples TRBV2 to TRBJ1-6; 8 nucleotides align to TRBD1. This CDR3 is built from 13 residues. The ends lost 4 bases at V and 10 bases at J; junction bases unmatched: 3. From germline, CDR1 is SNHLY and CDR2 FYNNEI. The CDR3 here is CASSGTGFSPLHF. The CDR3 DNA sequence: TGTGCCAGCAGTGGGACAGGGTTCTCACCCCTCCACTTT. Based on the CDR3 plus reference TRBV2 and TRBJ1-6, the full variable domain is EPEVTQTPSHQVTQMGQEVILRCVPISNHLYFYWYRQILGQKVEFLVSFYNNEISEKSEIFDDQFSVERPDGSNFTLKIRSTKLEDSAMYFCASSGTGFSPLHFGNGTRLTVT.

CDR3 in amino acids: CATSGDRASNEKLFF. The DNA for the CDR3 is TGTGCCACCAGTGGGGACAGGGCTTCTAATGAAAAACTGTTTTTT. This chain connects TRBV24-1 to TRBJ1-4; 9 bases match TRBD1. The CDR3 sequence is 15 residues long. Germline V CDR1 and CDR2: KGHDR, SFDVKD. Trimming cost V 5 bases and J 3 bases; bases outside gene matches: 3.

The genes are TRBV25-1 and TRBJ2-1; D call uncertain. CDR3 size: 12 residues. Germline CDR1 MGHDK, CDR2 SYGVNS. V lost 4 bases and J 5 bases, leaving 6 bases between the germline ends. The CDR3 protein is CASSGENNEQFF. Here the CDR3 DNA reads TGTGCCAGCAGTGGAGAAAACAATGAGCAGTTCTTC.

The CDR3 reads CASSILTDPYSNYGYTF. CDR3 DNA: TGTGCCAGTAGTATATTAACAGACCCATATTCTAACTATGGCTACACCTTC. This chain uses TRBV19 with TRBJ1-2; D not resolved. V was cut by 2 bases and J by 0 bases, with 16 bases left in between. CDR1 is LNHDA and CDR2 is SQIVND in the germline V gene (reference sequence). The CDR3 is 17 residues long.

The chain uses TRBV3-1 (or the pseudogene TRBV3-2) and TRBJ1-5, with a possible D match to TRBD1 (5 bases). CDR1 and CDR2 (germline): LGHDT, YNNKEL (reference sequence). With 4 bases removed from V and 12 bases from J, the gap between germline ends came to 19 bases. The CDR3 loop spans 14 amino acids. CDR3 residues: CASSPSSEGRHQHF. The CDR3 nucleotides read TGTGCCAGCAGCCCATCCTCTGAGGGGCGCCACCAGCATTTT.

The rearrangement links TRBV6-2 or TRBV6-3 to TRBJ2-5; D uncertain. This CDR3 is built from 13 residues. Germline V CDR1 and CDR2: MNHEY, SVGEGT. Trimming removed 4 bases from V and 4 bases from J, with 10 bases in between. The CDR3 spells CASSSRRPETQYF. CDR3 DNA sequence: TGTGCCAGCAGTTCGCGGCGACCAGAGACCCAGTACTTC.

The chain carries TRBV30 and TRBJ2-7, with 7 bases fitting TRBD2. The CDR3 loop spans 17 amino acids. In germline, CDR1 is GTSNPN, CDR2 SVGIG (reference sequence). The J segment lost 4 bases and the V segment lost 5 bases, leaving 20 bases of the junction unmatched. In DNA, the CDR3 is TGTGCCTGGGAGGGACTATTTGGACTCAGCGGGCCATACGAGCAGTACTTC. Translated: CAWEGLFGLSGPYEQYF.

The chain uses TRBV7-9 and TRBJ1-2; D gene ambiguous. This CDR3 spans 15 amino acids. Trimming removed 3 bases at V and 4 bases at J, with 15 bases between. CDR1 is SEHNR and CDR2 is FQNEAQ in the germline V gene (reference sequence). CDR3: CASSLQRQVSYGYTF. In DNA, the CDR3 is TGTGCCAGCAGCTTGCAACGCCAGGTTAGCTATGGCTACACCTTC.

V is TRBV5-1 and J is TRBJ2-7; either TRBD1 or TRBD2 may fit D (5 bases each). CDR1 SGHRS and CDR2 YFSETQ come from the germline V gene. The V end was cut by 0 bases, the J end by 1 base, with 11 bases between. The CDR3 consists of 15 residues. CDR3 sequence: CASSLGQGGSYEQYF. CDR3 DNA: TGCGCCAGCAGCTTGGGTCAGGGCGGGTCCTACGAGCAGTACTTC.

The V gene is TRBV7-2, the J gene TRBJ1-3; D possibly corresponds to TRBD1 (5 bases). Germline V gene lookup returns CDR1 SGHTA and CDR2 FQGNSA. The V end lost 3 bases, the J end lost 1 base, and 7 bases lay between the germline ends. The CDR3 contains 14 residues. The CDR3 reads CASSLGGSGNTIYF. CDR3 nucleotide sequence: TGTGCCAGCAGCTTGGGGGGTTCTGGAAACACCATATATTTT. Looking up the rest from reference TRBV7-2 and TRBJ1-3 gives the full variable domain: GAGVSQSPSNKVTEKGKDVELRCDPISGHTALYWYRQSLGQGLEFLIYFQGNSAPDKSGLPSDRFSAERTGGSVSTLTIQRTQQEDSAVYLCASSLGGSGNTIYFGEGSWLTVV.

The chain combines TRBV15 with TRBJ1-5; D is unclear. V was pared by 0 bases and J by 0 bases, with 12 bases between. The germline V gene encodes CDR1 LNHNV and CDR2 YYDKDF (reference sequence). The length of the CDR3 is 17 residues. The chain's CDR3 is CATSRDEERDSNQPQHF. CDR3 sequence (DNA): TGTGCCACCAGCAGAGATGAGGAACGGGATAGCAATCAGCCCCAGCATTTT.

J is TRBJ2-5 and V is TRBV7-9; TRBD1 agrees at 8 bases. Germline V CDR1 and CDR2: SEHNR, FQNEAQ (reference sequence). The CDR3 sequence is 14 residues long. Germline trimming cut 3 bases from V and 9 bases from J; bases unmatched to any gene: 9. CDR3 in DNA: TGTGCCAGCAGCTTCGGACAGGGCTCAAGGGCCCAGTACTTC. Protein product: CASSFGQGSRAQYF.

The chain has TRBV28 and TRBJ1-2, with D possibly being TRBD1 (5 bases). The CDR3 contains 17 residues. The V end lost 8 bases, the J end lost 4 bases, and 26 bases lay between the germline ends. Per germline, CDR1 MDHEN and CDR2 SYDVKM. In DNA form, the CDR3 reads TGTGCCAGCCACGGCGGGGACGCCCTACCAGGCATCTATGGCTACACCTTC. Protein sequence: CASHGGDALPGIYGYTF.

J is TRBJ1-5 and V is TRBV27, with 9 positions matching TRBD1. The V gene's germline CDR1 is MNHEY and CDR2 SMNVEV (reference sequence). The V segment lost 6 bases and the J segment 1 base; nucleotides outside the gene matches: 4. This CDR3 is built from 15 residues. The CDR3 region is CASSLGQGSNQPQHF. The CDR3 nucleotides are TGTGCCAGCAGCCTCGGACAGGGGAGCAATCAGCCCCAGCATTTT.

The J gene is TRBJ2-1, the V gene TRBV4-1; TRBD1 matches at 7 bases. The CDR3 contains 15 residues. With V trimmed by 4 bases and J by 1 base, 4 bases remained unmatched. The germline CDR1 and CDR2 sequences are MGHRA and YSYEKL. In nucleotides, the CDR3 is TGCGCCAGCAGCCCGACAGGGAATTCCTACAATGAGCAGTTCTTC. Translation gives CASSPTGNSYNEQFF.

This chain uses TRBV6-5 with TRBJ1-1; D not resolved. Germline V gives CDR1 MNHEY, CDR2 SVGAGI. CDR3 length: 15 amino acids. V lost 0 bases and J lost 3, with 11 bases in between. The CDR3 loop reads CASSYSSLGDTEAFF. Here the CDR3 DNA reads TGTGCCAGCAGTTACTCTTCGCTTGGGGACACTGAAGCTTTCTTT.

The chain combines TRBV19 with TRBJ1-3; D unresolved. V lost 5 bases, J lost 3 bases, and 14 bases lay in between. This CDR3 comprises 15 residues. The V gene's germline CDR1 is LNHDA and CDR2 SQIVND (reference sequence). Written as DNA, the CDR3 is TGTGCCAGTAGTCCCCAGGTGACCGGTGGAAACACCATATATTTT. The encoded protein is CASSPQVTGGNTIYF.